These 26 T cell receptor beta chains came from one sample sequenced in a study of cytomegalovirus exposure and HLA in healthy donors. 13 Jbeta primers and 60 Vbeta primers were used for the PCR. Data came from immunoSEQ multiplex PCR; TCRdb stores just in-frame clones and leaves some out. This sample's clone table lists tens of thousands of clones. The sample taken for sequencing was PBMCs. The receptors here all came from a woman under 40 in good health and CMV-seropositive.

The chain has TRBV2 and TRBJ1-6, with 10 bases that match TRBD1. Unmatched junction bases numbered 10, after V lost 6 bases and J lost 8 bases. CDR1 is SNHLY and CDR2 is FYNNEI in the germline V gene. The CDR3 covers 16 residues. In DNA form, the CDR3 reads TGTGCCAGCAGCGACCCGACAGGGGGCCAAGATTCACCCCTCCACTTT. This encodes CASSDPTGGQDSPLHF.

The chain is built from TRBV9 and TRBJ2-2, with D unclear. The CDR3 runs to 14 residues. Trimming pared 0 bases from V and 5 bases from J, leaving 8 bases between. Germline lookup yields CDR1 SGDLS and CDR2 YYNGEE. CDR3 sequence: CASSVALFTGELFF. The DNA for the CDR3 is TGTGCCAGCAGCGTAGCACTGTTTACCGGGGAGCTGTTTTTT.

The V call is TRBV6-6, the J call TRBJ2-7; 7 bases map to TRBD1. Germline assignment: CDR1 MNHNY and CDR2 SVGAGI (reference sequence). This CDR3 comprises 13 residues. The ends lost 4 bases at V and 9 bases at J; junction bases unmatched: 9. The CDR3 reads CASSSTQGVGQYF. Written as DNA, the CDR3 is TGTGCCAGCAGTTCCACGCAGGGGGTCGGGCAGTACTTC.

V usage is TRBV9 and J usage is TRBJ2-1; TRBD1 aligns across 8 bases. The CDR3 spans 14 residues. V was clipped by 4 bases and J by 10 bases; unmatched bases: 10. The germline V gene has CDR1 SGDLS and CDR2 YYNGEE. CDR3 protein: CASSTGGQGLEQFF. CDR3 bases: TGTGCCAGCAGCACAGGAGGACAGGGCTTGGAGCAGTTCTTC. Full variable domain (rest looked up from reference TRBV9 and TRBJ2-1): DSGVTQTPKHLITATGQRVTLRCSPRSGDLSVYWYQQSLDQGLQFLIQYYNGEERAKGNILERFSAQQFPDLHSELNLSSLELGDSALYFCASSTGGQGLEQFFGPGTRLTVL.

The chain carries TRBV28 and TRBJ1-2; a weak D match, TRBD1 (6 bases). The CDR3 runs 13 residues. From germline, CDR1 is MDHEN and CDR2 SYDVKM. V lost 5 bases to trimming and J lost 7 bases, with 14 bases between them. The CDR3 is CASSVTGLRGYTF. CDR3 nucleotide sequence: TGTGCCAGCAGTGTAACAGGGCTTCGTGGCTACACCTTC.

The rearrangement uses TRBV2 and TRBJ2-4, with a weak D call TRBD1 (5 bases). CDR1 is SNHLY, CDR2 FYNNEI, per germline. This CDR3 is 16 amino acids long. Trimming took 4 bases from V and 0 from J, leaving 13 bases between them. The CDR3 DNA is TGTGCCAGCAGTGTGGGGCGCGGATTAGCCAAAAACATTCAGTACTTC. Its protein product is CASSVGRGLAKNIQYF.

This rearrangement joins TRBV5-1 to TRBJ2-1; tentatively, D is TRBD1 (5 bases). V dropped 4 bases and J dropped 5 bases, with 13 bases sitting between them. The length of the CDR3 is 14 residues. Per germline, CDR1 SGHRS and CDR2 YFSETQ. CDR3 residues: CASSRGPGDNEQFF. As DNA, the CDR3 is TGCGCCAGCAGCAGGGGCCCGGGCGACAATGAGCAGTTCTTC.

The gene calls are TRBV19 and TRBJ2-3; TRBD1 matches 10 bases. The germline gives CDR1 LNHDA, CDR2 SQIVND (reference sequence). The trim removed 5 bases at V and 1 base at J, leaving 3 bases unmatched. CDR3 length: 15 amino acids. CDR3 nucleotide sequence: TGTGCCAGTAGTCCGGGGACAGGGGGCACAGATACGCAGTATTTT. This gives the protein CASSPGTGGTDTQYF.

This chain's CDR3 is CASSFGRGAGNEQFF. CDR3 in DNA: TGTGCCAGCAGCTTTGGGCGGGGGGCAGGCAATGAGCAGTTCTTC. The chain couples TRBV11-2 to TRBJ2-1; 8 bases map to TRBD2. In germline, CDR1 is SGHAT, CDR2 FQNNGV. The CDR3 sequence is 15 residues long. Unmatched junction bases numbered 7, after V lost 3 bases and J lost 6 bases.

This CDR3 reads CASSLTGGDYGYTF. For the CDR3, the DNA is TGTGCCAGCAGCTTGACAGGGGGAGACTATGGCTACACCTTC. The chain uses TRBV7-6 and TRBJ1-2; 9 bases are shared with TRBD1. This CDR3 region has 14 residues. CDR1 and CDR2 from the germline V gene are SGHVS and FNYEAQ. V lost 3 bases and J lost 3; bases outside the gene matches: 2.

This chain connects TRBV29-1 to TRBJ2-7; weak D call: TRBD1 (6 bases). Looked up from germline, CDR1 is SQVTM and CDR2 is ANQGSEA. The CDR3 runs 12 residues. Trimming left V 4 bases short and J 6 bases short, with 13 bases between. CDR3 DNA: TGCAGCGTTGGGAAAACAGGGTCCGAGCAGTACTTC. This encodes CSVGKTGSEQYF.

The chain employs TRBV30 and TRBJ1-3, with a weak D call TRBD1 (6 bases). Germline V gives CDR1 GTSNPN, CDR2 SVGIG (reference sequence). Trimming removed 3 bases at V and 7 bases at J, with 16 bases between. The CDR3 extends over 14 amino acids. The CDR3 spells CAWSGGAGWNTIYF. The CDR3 coding sequence is TGTGCCTGGAGCGGGGGGGCTGGCTGGAACACCATATATTTT.

The rearrangement uses TRBV2 and TRBJ2-7; TRBD1 might be the D (6 bases). There are 12 residues in the CDR3. Trimming left V 10 bases short and J 4 bases short, with 14 bases between. Germline values: CDR1 SNHLY, CDR2 FYNNEI. The CDR3 loop reads CATQGMRYEQYF. The CDR3 DNA reads TGTGCCACACAGGGTATGCGGTACGAGCAGTACTTC.

The chain couples TRBV5-1 to TRBJ1-2; the D gene is possibly TRBD1 (5 bases). Germline CDR1 is SGHRS and CDR2 is YFSETQ. The CDR3 covers 13 residues. V lost 5 bases to trimming and J lost 3 bases, with 11 bases between them. CDR3 in DNA: TGCGCCAGCAGGCTGGCCAGGGACTATGGCTACACCTTC. It is translated as CASRLARDYGYTF.

J is TRBJ1-1 and V is TRBV7-8; D unclear. The V gene lost 1 base and the J gene lost 4 bases, with 7 bases spanning the gap. CDR3 length: 13 residues. CDR1 is SGHVS, CDR2 FQNEAQ, per germline. The chain's CDR3 is CASSLGGSTEAFF. For the CDR3, the DNA is TGTGCCAGCAGCTTAGGCGGCTCCACTGAAGCTTTCTTT.

This chain connects TRBV6-5 to TRBJ2-1, with D unresolved. The CDR3 has 11 residues. Per germline, CDR1 MNHEY and CDR2 SVGAGI. Trimming took 6 bases from V and 5 from J, leaving 5 bases between them. CDR3 DNA: TGTGCCAGCAGCCTAAACAATGAGCAGTTCTTC. Protein product: CASSLNNEQFF.

V gene TRBV5-6 combines with J gene TRBJ2-3; a possible D gene is TRBD1 (6 bases). Germline values: CDR1 SGHDT, CDR2 YYEEEE. V lost 4 bases to trimming and J lost 1 base, with 13 bases between them. This CDR3 contains 15 residues. CDR3 nucleotides: TGTGCCAGCAGCCAGAGGGGGATCGGCACAGATACGCAGTATTTT. It codes for CASSQRGIGTDTQYF.

CDR3 protein: CASSTRDTLTYEQYF. The CDR3 region has the DNA TGTGCCAGCAGCACGAGGGACACCCTCACCTACGAGCAGTACTTC. This chain connects TRBV7-2 to TRBJ2-7, with D perhaps matching TRBD1 (6 bases). The V gene's germline CDR1 is SGHTA and CDR2 FQGNSA. The ends were cut back, 5 bases at V and 2 bases at J, with 16 bases in the middle. The length of the CDR3 is 15 residues.

V gene TRBV6-5 combines with J gene TRBJ2-5; 11 bases line up with TRBD2. Trimming took 6 bases from V and 5 from J; bases not matched to a gene: 8. The CDR3 runs 15 residues. Germline assignment: CDR1 MNHEY and CDR2 SVGAGI. The CDR3 nucleotides read TGTGCCAGCAGCATTAGCGGGGGGGCCTGGGAGACCCAGTACTTC. The encoded protein is CASSISGGAWETQYF.

V is TRBV7-9 and J is TRBJ1-1, with unresolved D. CDR3 length: 14 residues. Trimming removed 1 base at V and 3 bases at J, with 9 bases between. Germline CDR1 and CDR2: SEHNR and FQNEAQ (reference sequence). The CDR3 loop is CASSLGELDTEAFF. DNA for the CDR3: TGTGCCAGCAGCTTAGGGGAGCTGGACACTGAAGCTTTCTTT. Combining the CDR3 with reference TRBV7-9 and TRBJ1-1 gives the whole variable domain DTGVSQNPRHKITKRGQNVTFRCDPISEHNRLYWYRQTLGQGPEFLTYFQNEAQLEKSRLLSDRFSAERPKGSFSTLEIQRTEQGDSAMYLCASSLGELDTEAFFGQGTRLTVV.

The J gene is TRBJ1-1, the V gene TRBV11-3; D is unclear. The CDR3 extends over 13 amino acids. The ends were cut back, 5 bases at V and 8 bases at J, with 15 bases in the middle. CDR1 is SGHNT and CDR2 is YENEEA in the germline V gene. As DNA, the CDR3 is TGTGCCAGCAGCCATTGGGAGGGTCCGGAAGCTTTCTTT. Its protein is CASSHWEGPEAFF.

The rearrangement links TRBV5-1 to TRBJ1-5, with TRBD1 matching 7 bases. The CDR3 contains 15 residues. Unmatched junction bases numbered 8, after V lost 4 bases and J lost 4 bases. CDR1 is SGHRS and CDR2 is YFSETQ in the germline V gene. The CDR3 nucleotides are TGCGCCAGCAGCATGACAGGGAGTCGAAATCAGCCCCAGCATTTT. Its protein is CASSMTGSRNQPQHF.

The chain is built from TRBV4-2 and TRBJ2-3, with D unclear. There are 14 residues in the CDR3. Trimming pared 0 bases from V and 1 base from J, leaving 5 bases between. Germline assignment: CDR1 LGHNA and CDR2 YNFKEQ. The CDR3 loop is CASSQERRTDTQYF. Written as DNA, the CDR3 is TGTGCCAGCAGCCAAGAGAGGCGCACAGATACGCAGTATTTT.

J is TRBJ1-1 and V is TRBV29-1, with 7 bases identical to TRBD1. The CDR3 has 14 amino acids. Per the germline V gene, CDR1 is SQVTM and CDR2 is ANQGSEA. J lost 5 bases, V lost 4 bases, and 10 bases had no gene match. The CDR3 loop is CSVAPTGETTEAFF. CDR3 bases: TGCAGCGTTGCCCCAACAGGGGAAACTACTGAAGCTTTCTTT.

The V call is TRBV30, the J call TRBJ1-5; possibly TRBD1 for D (6 bases). Germline V gene lookup returns CDR1 GTSNPN and CDR2 SVGIG (reference sequence). The CDR3 is 15 amino acids. Trimming cost V 0 bases and J 9 bases, with 18 bases left between them. As DNA, the CDR3 is TGTGCCTGGAGTGTACGTGAACAGGGCCACGGGCCCCAGCATTTT. This translates into CAWSVREQGHGPQHF.

The gene calls are TRBV9 and TRBJ1-2; no reliable D call. Germline values: CDR1 SGDLS, CDR2 YYNGEE. Trimming removed 1 base from V and 7 bases from J, with 8 bases in between. This CDR3 has 12 amino acids. CDR3 region: CASSVIDRGYTF. The CDR3 nucleotides are TGTGCCAGCAGCGTAATAGATCGTGGCTACACCTTC.